This TCR beta chain appears in the sequencing data of a study of T cells in women clearing cervical HPV infection. General study results and limits: TRBV6-7 abundance was lower in cases than controls (roughly 0.11% versus 0.16%).

With respect to this clone: The antigen is undetermined. The read ends 3 residues before the CDR3 terminus; that terminus is restored from the germline J gene.

Sequencing used immunoSEQ multiplex PCR; TCRdb keeps in-frame clones, though not all of them. The repertoire table contains 25,000 to 35,000 clones. The germline V gene encodes CDR1 WSHSY and CDR2 SAAADI. The CDR3 extends over 15 amino acids. Trimming removed 2 bases from V and 5 bases from J; junction bases left unmatched: 0. This clonotype was sampled from a woman between 18 and 70 years old with a cervical HPV16 infection that either progressed to CIN3+ or cleared (not recorded which). Input material: blood buffy coat. This chain links TRBV10-2 with TRBJ2-5; 15 bases agree with TRBD2. This chain's CDR3 is CASSEGLAGGETQYF. The sequenced CDR3 bases are TGCGCCAGCAGTGAGGGACTAGCGGGAGGGGAGACC.